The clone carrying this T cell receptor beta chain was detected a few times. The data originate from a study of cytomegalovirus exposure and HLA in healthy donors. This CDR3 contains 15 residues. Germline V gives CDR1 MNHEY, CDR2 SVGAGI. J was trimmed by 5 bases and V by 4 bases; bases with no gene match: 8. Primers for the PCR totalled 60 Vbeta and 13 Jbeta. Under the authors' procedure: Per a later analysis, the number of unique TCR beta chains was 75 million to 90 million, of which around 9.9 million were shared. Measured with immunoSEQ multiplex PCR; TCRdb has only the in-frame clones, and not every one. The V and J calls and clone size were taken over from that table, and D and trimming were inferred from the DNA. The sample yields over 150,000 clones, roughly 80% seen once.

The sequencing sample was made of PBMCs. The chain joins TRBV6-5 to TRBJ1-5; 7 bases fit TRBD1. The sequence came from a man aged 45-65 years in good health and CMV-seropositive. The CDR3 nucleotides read TGTGCCAGCAGTTCAGTCAACAGGGGCTATCAGCCCCAGCATTTT. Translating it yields CASSSVNRGYQPQHF.